The 18 T cell receptor beta chains in this list originate from one sample, sequenced in a study of shared clonotypes between healthy human individuals. TCRdb's copy holds only in-frame clones and misses some; the assay was immunoSEQ multiplex PCR. The sample includes fewer than 1.8 million clones, 98% seen only once; the top ten take approximately 0.4%. Sequencing used naive CD4+ T cells sorted from blood. The subset here: CD45RA+ positively selected. These receptors were obtained from a young man in good health.

This sequence joins TRBV7-3 and TRBJ2-7; 9 bases fit TRBD1. Germline V gene lookup returns CDR1 SGHTA and CDR2 FQGTGA. J was trimmed by 2 bases and V by 5 bases; bases with no gene match: 7. The CDR3 runs 15 residues. CDR3 nucleotides: TGTGCCAGCAGCGTAGGACAGGGGACTCCCTACGAGCAGTACTTC. Its protein is CASSVGQGTPYEQYF.

The chain carries TRBV6-5 and TRBJ2-7, with TRBD2 matching over 8 bases. This CDR3 has 16 residues. V dropped 0 bases and J dropped 2; count of bases not matched to a gene: 6. Germline V gives CDR1 MNHEY, CDR2 SVGAGI. The CDR3 coding sequence is TGTGCCAGCAGTTACTCGGTAATAGCGGGGACCTACGAGCAGTACTTC. Translating it yields CASSYSVIAGTYEQYF.

The genes are TRBV2 and TRBJ1-2; D unclear. Per the germline V gene, CDR1 is SNHLY and CDR2 is FYNNEI. V shed 2 bases and J shed 7 bases, with 11 bases lying between them. CDR3 length: 13 amino acids. This CDR3 is CASSETLGGGYTF. CDR3 coding DNA: TGTGCCAGCAGTGAAACTCTTGGCGGTGGCTACACCTTC.

This chain links TRBV6-5 with TRBJ2-7; the match to TRBD1 covers 9 bases. CDR1 MNHEY and CDR2 SVGAGI come from the germline V gene. This CDR3 is 14 amino acids long. V trimming: 2 bases; J trimming: 3 bases; junction bases outside the gene matches: 2. The CDR3 DNA sequence: TGTGCCAGCAGTTACCGGACAGGGGACTACGAGCAGTACTTC. Translation: CASSYRTGDYEQYF.

The rearrangement uses TRBV2 and TRBJ2-7; unclear D gene. Germline loops: CDR1 SNHLY, CDR2 FYNNEI. CDR3 length: 16 amino acids. The V gene lost 3 bases and the J gene lost 4 bases, with 19 bases spanning the gap. Here the CDR3 reads CASSDSASGSTYEQYF. CDR3 in DNA: TGTGCCAGCAGTGATTCGGCGTCGGGTTCTACTTACGAGCAGTACTTC.

The chain employs TRBV6-6 and TRBJ2-7; D may be TRBD1 or TRBD2 (5 bases each). The CDR3 runs 12 residues. Germline CDR1 reads MNHNY; CDR2 reads SVGAGI (reference sequence). V gave up 5 bases and J gave up 4 bases, with 9 bases separating them. CDR3 region: CASSLAGYEQYF. The CDR3 DNA follows: TGTGCCAGCAGTCTAGCAGGGTACGAGCAGTACTTC.

The chain uses TRBV2 and TRBJ2-5; D is undetermined. Trimming removed 6 bases at V and 4 bases at J, with 18 bases between. Germline CDR1 reads SNHLY; CDR2 reads FYNNEI. This CDR3 is 15 amino acids long. CDR3 DNA: TGTGCCAGCAGCAACGATAGGCCTTCCGGAGAGACCCAGTACTTC. This codes for CASSNDRPSGETQYF. The variable domain in full, completed from reference TRBV2 and TRBJ2-5, reads EPEVTQTPSHQVTQMGQEVILRCVPISNHLYFYWYRQILGQKVEFLVSFYNNEISEKSEIFDDQFSVERPDGSNFTLKIRSTKLEDSAMYFCASSNDRPSGETQYFGPGTRLLVL.

The chain joins TRBV5-6 to TRBJ2-3, with D unresolved. The V gene's germline CDR1 is SGHDT and CDR2 YYEEEE. The CDR3 runs to 13 residues. Trimming cost V 0 bases and J 4 bases, with 6 bases left between them. The CDR3: CASSLGVADTQYF. In nucleotides, the CDR3 is TGTGCCAGCAGCTTGGGCGTCGCAGATACGCAGTATTTT.

The chain couples TRBV5-6 to TRBJ2-3; the D is unclear. Trimming took off 1 base at V and 11 bases at J, with 11 bases between the two ends. Germline V gives CDR1 SGHDT, CDR2 YYEEEE. This CDR3 region has 12 residues. The CDR3 spells CASSLLVGGQYF. DNA of the CDR3: TGTGCCAGCAGCTTGCTCGTAGGCGGGCAGTATTTT.

J is TRBJ2-3 and V is TRBV29-1; 9 bases line up with TRBD2. CDR1 and CDR2 from the germline V gene are SQVTM and ANQGSEA. The V segment lost 6 bases and the J segment 2 bases; nucleotides outside the gene matches: 9. This CDR3 comprises 15 residues. CDR3 sequence reads: CSVGKTSGYTDTQYF. The CDR3 DNA sequence: TGCAGCGTCGGGAAGACTAGCGGTTACACAGATACGCAGTATTTT.

This clone was observed once. This sequence joins TRBV7-2 and TRBJ2-7; TRBD2 is a possible D gene (5 bases). Germline V lookup: CDR1 SGHTA, CDR2 FQGNSA. The CDR3 is 15 residues long. Trimming took off 2 bases at V and 7 bases at J, with 18 bases between the two ends. CDR3 sequence reads: CASSLSVFVGSEQYF. The CDR3 DNA follows: TGTGCCAGCAGCTTATCCGTTTTTGTGGGGAGTGAGCAGTACTTC.

As for this clone: This sample also contains other DNA sequences that code for the same CDR3. The genes are TRBV28 and TRBJ2-7, with TRBD2 matching over 13 bases. From germline, CDR1 is MDHEN and CDR2 SYDVKM. The CDR3 extends over 14 amino acids. Unmatched junction bases numbered 2, after V lost 9 bases and J lost 0 bases. The CDR3 region is CASRTSGSSYEQYF. CDR3 DNA sequence: TGTGCCAGTAGGACTAGCGGGAGCTCCTACGAGCAGTACTTC.

The chain employs TRBV29-1 and TRBJ2-7, with 11 bases that match TRBD1. The V gene end was trimmed by 4 bases and the J gene end by 5 bases; junction bases not matched to a gene: 10. The CDR3 has 15 amino acids. Germline V CDR1 and CDR2: SQVTM, ANQGSEA. CDR3 in DNA: TGCAGCGTTGCCCGGCGGGACAGGGGGAGCGACGAGCAGTACTTC. Protein sequence: CSVARRDRGSDEQYF.

J is TRBJ2-7 and V is TRBV11-1; 12 bases map to TRBD1. In germline, CDR1 is SGHAT, CDR2 FQDESV (reference sequence). V lost 3 bases, J lost 5 bases, and 5 bases stayed unmatched. The CDR3 loop spans 15 amino acids. The CDR3 is CASSFPGQGADEQYF. Here the CDR3 DNA reads TGTGCCAGCAGCTTCCCGGGACAGGGGGCGGACGAGCAGTACTTC.

The chain combines TRBV18 with TRBJ2-2; 9 bases are shared with TRBD2. Germline V gene lookup returns CDR1 KGHSH and CDR2 LQKENI. V was clipped by 3 bases and J by 0 bases; unmatched bases: 8. CDR3 length equals 18 residues. Here the CDR3 reads CASSPLGTSRANTGELFF. The CDR3 nucleotides are TGTGCCAGCTCACCTCTTGGGACTAGCAGAGCGAACACCGGGGAGCTGTTTTTT.

In the case of this clone: The same CDR3 also results from other DNA sequences found in this sample. The gene calls are TRBV5-1 and TRBJ2-6; D is uncertain. V lost 0 bases to trimming and J lost 1 base, with 5 bases between them. Germline-derived CDR1 and CDR2 are SGHRS and YFSETQ. This CDR3 region has 15 residues. This CDR3 is CASSLAGSGANVLTF. In DNA form, the CDR3 reads TGCGCCAGCAGCTTGGCTGGTTCTGGGGCCAACGTCCTGACTTTC.

A note on this clone: The germline gene is not matched at one end of the junction; a read error may be the cause. This chain joins TRBV18 and TRBJ2-7; a weak D match, TRBD2 (5 bases). The germline gives CDR1 KGHSH, CDR2 LQKENI. The CDR3 length is 13 residues. The CDR3 region is CTSSPPADYEQYF. CDR3 sequence (DNA): TGTACCAGCTCACCACCAGCGGACTACGAGCAGTACTTC.

V usage is TRBV11-2 and J usage is TRBJ2-3; possibly TRBD1 for D (5 bases). CDR1 and CDR2 from the germline V gene are SGHAT and FQNNGV. The CDR3 spans 11 residues. V lost 5 bases and J 11 bases, leaving 11 bases between the germline ends. The CDR3 DNA reads TGTGCCAGCAGCCTACAAGGGGTGCAGTATTTT. It codes for CASSLQGVQYF. The complete variable domain, with remaining parts taken from reference TRBV11-2 and TRBJ2-3, reads EAGVAQSPRYKIIEKRQSVAFWCNPISGHATLYWYQQILGQGPKLLIQFQNNGVVDDSQLPKDRFSAERLKGVDSTLKIQPAKLEDSAVYLCASSLQGVQYFGPGTRLTVL.